These 6 T cell receptor beta chains were all obtained from the same sample, sequenced in a study of blood T cell repertoires in COVID-19 (dated by TCRdb to between 2020 and 2021). To prepare the library, the immunoSEQ multiplex PCR assay was applied. TCRdb took over this immuneACCESS table, retaining in-frame rearrangements with V and J assigned. Such tables are incomplete; in checked studies, under half of the missing clones stem from an unresolved V gene, and the remainder is unexplained. The sample has around 250,000 clones on record, around 87% of them singletons. The ten largest make up roughly 1.6% of the sample. The sample consisted of PBMCs or T cells enriched from blood (not recorded which). These receptors were obtained from a woman aged 45-59 years who had recovered from COVID-19.

V and J are TRBV18 and TRBJ2-3, with 7 positions matching TRBD2. J lost 9 bases, V lost 3 bases, and 6 bases had no gene match. Germline assignment: CDR1 KGHSH and CDR2 LQKENI. The CDR3 runs 13 residues. The DNA for the CDR3 is TGTGCCAGCTCACCCTCTCAGCGGGAAACGCAGTATTTT. Encoded protein: CASSPSQRETQYF.

This clone came up once. The J gene is TRBJ2-5, the V gene TRBV5-1, with TRBD2 matching over 12 bases. Unmatched junction bases numbered 2, after V lost 0 bases and J lost 2 bases. CDR1 and CDR2 (germline): SGHRS, YFSETQ. The CDR3 runs 16 residues. This CDR3 is CASSLGTSGAQETQYF. CDR3 bases: TGCGCCAGCAGCTTGGGGACTAGCGGGGCTCAAGAGACCCAGTACTTC.

The CDR3 bases are TGTGCCAGCAATAACGCGGGGTATGGCTACACCTTC. This translates into CASNNAGYGYTF. The chain recombines TRBV6-5 with TRBJ1-2; D uncertain. The V gene's germline CDR1 is MNHEY and CDR2 SVGAGI. The V end was cut by 7 bases, the J end by 5 bases, with 11 bases between. The CDR3 runs to 12 residues.

The chain is built from TRBV5-1 and TRBJ1-4, with TRBD1 identical over 7 bases. Germline-derived CDR1 and CDR2 are SGHRS and YFSETQ. The CDR3 has 14 amino acids. With 4 bases clipped from V and 4 bases from J, the junction kept 4 bases outside the gene matches. DNA of the CDR3: TGCGCCAGCAGCCCGACAGGGATTAATGAAAAACTGTTTTTT. Its protein is CASSPTGINEKLFF. The complete variable domain, with remaining parts taken from reference TRBV5-1 and TRBJ1-4, reads KAGVTQTPRYLIKTRGQQVTLSCSPISGHRSVSWYQQTPGQGLQFLFEYFSETQRNKGNFPGRFSGRQFSNSRSEMNVSTLELGDSALYLCASSPTGINEKLFFGSGTQLSVL.

This rearrangement joins TRBV27 to TRBJ1-5; D uncertain. Deletions cut 2 bases from V and 3 bases from J, with 8 bases between. The CDR3 runs to 14 residues. Germline V CDR1 and CDR2: MNHEY, SMNVEV (reference sequence). Here the CDR3 DNA reads TGTGCCAGCAGTTTACTAGGAGTCAATCAGCCCCAGCATTTT. This gives the protein CASSLLGVNQPQHF.

The chain couples TRBV18 to TRBJ2-7; tentative D call: TRBD2 (6 bases). The CDR3 contains 15 residues. Germline V CDR1 and CDR2: KGHSH, LQKENI. Trimming cost V 4 bases and J 6 bases, with 19 bases left between them. The CDR3 DNA reads as TGTGCCAGCTCACTGGGGCGGGACTGGGCTCTCGAGCAGTACTTC. This translates into CASSLGRDWALEQYF.